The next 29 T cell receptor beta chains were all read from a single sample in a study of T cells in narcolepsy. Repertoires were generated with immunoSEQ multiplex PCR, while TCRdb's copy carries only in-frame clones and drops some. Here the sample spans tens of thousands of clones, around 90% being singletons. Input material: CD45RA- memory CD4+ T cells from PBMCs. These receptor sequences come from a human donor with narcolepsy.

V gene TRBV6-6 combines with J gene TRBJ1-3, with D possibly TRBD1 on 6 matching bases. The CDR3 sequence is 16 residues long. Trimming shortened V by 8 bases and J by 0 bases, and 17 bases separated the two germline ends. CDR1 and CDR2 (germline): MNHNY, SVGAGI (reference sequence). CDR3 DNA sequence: TGTGCCAGCGGCCCGGAGGGGGATAGCTCTGGAAACACCATATATTTT. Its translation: CASGPEGDSSGNTIYF.

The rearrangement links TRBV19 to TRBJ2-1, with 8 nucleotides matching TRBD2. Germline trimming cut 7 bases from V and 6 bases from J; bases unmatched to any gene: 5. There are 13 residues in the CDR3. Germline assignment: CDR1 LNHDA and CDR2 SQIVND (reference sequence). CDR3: CASKGRGANEQFF. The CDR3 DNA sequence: TGTGCCAGTAAGGGGCGGGGGGCCAATGAGCAGTTCTTC.

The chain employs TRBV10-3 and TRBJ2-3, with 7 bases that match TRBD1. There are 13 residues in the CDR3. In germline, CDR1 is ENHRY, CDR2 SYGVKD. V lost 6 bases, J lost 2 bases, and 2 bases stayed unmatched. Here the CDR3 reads CAIRGQTTDTQYF. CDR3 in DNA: TGTGCCATCAGGGGACAGACCACAGATACGCAGTATTTT.

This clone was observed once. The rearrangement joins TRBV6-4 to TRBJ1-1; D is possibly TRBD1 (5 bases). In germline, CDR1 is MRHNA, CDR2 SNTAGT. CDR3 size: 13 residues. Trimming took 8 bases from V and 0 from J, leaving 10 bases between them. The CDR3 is CASSRQMNTEAFF. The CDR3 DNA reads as TGTGCCAGCTCGAGACAGATGAACACTGAAGCTTTCTTT.

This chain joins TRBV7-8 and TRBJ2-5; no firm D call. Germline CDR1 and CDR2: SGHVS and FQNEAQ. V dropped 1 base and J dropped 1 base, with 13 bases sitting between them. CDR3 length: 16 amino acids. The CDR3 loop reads CASSLGPVVSQETQYF. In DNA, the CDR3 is TGTGCCAGCAGCTTAGGGCCAGTGGTTTCCCAAGAGACCCAGTACTTC.

In DNA form, the CDR3 reads TGTGCCAGCAGCCAAGCCGGGAGAATTTACGAGCAGTACTTC. It translates to CASSQAGRIYEQYF. This chain uses TRBV4-2 with TRBJ2-7; possibly TRBD2 for D (6 bases). There are 14 residues in the CDR3. The germline CDR1 and CDR2 sequences are LGHNA and YNFKEQ. Trimming removed 1 base from V and 4 bases from J, with 11 bases in between.

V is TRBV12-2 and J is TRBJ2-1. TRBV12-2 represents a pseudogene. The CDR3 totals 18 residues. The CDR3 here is CASRLGEPDLDSYNEQFF. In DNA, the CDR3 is TGTGCAAGTCGGCTTGGCGAACCAGATCTCGACTCCTACAATGAGCAGTTCTTC.

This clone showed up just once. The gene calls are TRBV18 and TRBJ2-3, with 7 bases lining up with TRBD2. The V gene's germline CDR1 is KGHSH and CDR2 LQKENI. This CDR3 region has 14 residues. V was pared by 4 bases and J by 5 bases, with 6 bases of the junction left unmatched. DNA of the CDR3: TGTGCCAGCTCACTTCAGCGGACTAGAGATACGCAGTATTTT. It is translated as CASSLQRTRDTQYF.

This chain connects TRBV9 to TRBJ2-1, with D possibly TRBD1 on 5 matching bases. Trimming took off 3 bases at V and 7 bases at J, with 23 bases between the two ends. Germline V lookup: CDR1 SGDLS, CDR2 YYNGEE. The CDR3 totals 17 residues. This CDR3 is CASSASLRSLKGNEQFF. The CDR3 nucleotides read TGTGCCAGCAGCGCCTCTTTACGCTCCCTAAAGGGGAATGAGCAGTTCTTC.

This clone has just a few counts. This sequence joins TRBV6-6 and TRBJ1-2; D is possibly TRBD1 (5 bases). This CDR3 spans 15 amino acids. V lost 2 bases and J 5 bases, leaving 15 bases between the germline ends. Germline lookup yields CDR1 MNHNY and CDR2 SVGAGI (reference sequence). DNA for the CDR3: TGTGCCAGCAGTTACCTCGGGGCTACGGGATATGGCTACACCTTC. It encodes CASSYLGATGYGYTF.

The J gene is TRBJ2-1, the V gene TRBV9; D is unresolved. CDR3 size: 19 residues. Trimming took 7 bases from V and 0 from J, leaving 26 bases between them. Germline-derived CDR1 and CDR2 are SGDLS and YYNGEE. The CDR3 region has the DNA TGTGCCAGCGGCACTTCGAGAGTTAGTACAAGAAGCTCCTACAATGAGCAGTTCTTC. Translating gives CASGTSRVSTRSSYNEQFF. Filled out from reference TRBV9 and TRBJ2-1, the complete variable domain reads DSGVTQTPKHLITATGQRVTLRCSPRSGDLSVYWYQQSLDQGLQFLIQYYNGEERAKGNILERFSAQQFPDLHSELNLSSLELGDSALYFCASGTSRVSTRSSYNEQFFGPGTRLTVL.

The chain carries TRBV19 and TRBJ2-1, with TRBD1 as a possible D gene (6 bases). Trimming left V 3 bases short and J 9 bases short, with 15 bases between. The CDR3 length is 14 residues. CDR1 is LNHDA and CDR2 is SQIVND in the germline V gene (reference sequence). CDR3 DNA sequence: TGTGCCAGTAGTATGGGGGCACTGGTAAGTGAGCAGTTCTTC. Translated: CASSMGALVSEQFF.

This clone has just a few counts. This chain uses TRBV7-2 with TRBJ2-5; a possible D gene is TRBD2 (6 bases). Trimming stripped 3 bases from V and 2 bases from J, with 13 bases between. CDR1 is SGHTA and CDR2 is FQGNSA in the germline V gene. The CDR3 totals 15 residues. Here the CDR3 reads CASSLKGRGQETQYF. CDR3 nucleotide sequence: TGTGCCAGCAGCTTGAAGGGACGGGGGCAAGAGACCCAGTACTTC.

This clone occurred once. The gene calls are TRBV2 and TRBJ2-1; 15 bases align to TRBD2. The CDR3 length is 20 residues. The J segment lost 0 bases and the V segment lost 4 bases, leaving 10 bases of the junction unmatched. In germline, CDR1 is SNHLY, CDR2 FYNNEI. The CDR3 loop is CASSARTSGRAVSSYNEQFF. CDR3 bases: TGTGCCAGCAGTGCCCGGACTAGCGGGAGGGCCGTAAGCTCCTACAATGAGCAGTTCTTC.

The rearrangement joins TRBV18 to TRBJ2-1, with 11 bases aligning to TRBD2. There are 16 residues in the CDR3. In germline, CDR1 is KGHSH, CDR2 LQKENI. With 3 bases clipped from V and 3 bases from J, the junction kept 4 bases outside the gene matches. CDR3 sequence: CASSPAGTSGYNEQFF. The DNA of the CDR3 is TGTGCCAGCTCACCTGCCGGGACTAGCGGCTACAATGAGCAGTTCTTC.

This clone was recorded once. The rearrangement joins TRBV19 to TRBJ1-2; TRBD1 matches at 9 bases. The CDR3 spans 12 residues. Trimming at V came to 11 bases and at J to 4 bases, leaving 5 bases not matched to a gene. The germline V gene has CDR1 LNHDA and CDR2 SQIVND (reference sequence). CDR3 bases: TGTGCCGGGGGGACAGGGCGCTATGGCTACACCTTC. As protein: CAGGTGRYGYTF.

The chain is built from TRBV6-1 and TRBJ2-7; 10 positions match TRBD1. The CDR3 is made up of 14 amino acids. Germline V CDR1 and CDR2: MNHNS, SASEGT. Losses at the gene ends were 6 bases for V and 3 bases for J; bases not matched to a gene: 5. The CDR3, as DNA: TGTGCCAGCAGAGACAGGGGGCGAAACTACGAGCAGTACTTC. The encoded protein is CASRDRGRNYEQYF.

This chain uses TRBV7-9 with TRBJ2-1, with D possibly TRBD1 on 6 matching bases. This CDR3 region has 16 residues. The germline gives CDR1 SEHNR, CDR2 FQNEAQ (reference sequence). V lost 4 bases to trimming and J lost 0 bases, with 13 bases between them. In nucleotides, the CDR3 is TGTGCCAGCAGCTCCGGAAAGGACAGCTCCTACAATGAGCAGTTCTTC. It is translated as CASSSGKDSSYNEQFF.

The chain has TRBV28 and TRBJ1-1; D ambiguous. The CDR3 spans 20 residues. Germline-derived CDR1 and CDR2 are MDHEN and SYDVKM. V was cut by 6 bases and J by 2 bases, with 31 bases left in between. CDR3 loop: CASSRYTPWDFGVGNTEAFF. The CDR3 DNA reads TGTGCCAGCAGCCGATATACCCCGTGGGATTTTGGGGTAGGTAACACTGAAGCTTTCTTT.

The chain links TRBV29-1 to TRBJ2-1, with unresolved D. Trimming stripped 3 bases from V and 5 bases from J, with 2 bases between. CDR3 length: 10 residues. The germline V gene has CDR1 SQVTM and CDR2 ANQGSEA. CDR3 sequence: CSVDHNEQFF. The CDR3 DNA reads TGCAGCGTTGACCACAATGAGCAGTTCTTC.

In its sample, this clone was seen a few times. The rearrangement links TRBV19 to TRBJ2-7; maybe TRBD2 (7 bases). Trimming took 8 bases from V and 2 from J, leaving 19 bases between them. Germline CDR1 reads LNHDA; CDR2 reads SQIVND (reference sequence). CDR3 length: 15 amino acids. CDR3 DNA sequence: TGTGCCAGTGGCCCGGGGGGCGGGGGCCCCTACGAGCAGTACTTC. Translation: CASGPGGGGPYEQYF.

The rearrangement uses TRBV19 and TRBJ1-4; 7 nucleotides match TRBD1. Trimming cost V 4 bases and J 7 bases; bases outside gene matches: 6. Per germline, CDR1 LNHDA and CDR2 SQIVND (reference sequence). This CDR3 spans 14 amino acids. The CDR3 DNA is TGTGCCAGTAGTAAACAGGGGTTAGCTGAAAAACTGTTTTTT. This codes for CASSKQGLAEKLFF. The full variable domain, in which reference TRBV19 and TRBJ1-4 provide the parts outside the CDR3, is DGGITQSPKYLFRKEGQNVTLSCEQNLNHDAMYWYRQDPGQGLRLIYYSQIVNDFQKGDIAEGYSVSREKKESFPLTVTSAQKNPTAFYLCASSKQGLAEKLFFGSGTQLSVL.

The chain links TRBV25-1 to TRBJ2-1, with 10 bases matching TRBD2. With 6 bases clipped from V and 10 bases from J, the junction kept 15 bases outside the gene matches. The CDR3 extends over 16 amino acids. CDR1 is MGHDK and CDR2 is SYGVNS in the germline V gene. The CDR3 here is CASRPPGAGGRGEQFF. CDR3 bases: TGTGCCAGCAGGCCGCCGGGAGCGGGAGGGCGAGGGGAGCAGTTCTTC. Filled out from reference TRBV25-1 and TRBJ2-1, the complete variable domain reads EADIYQTPRYLVIGTGKKITLECSQTMGHDKMYWYQQDPGMELHLIHYSYGVNSTEKGDLSSESTVSRIRTEHFPLTLESARPSHTSQYLCASRPPGAGGRGEQFFGPGTRLTVL.

The CDR3 nucleotides are TGTGCCAGCAGTTTAAGCGGGGGGAGGGAAAAACTGTTTTTT. Translation: CASSLSGGREKLFF. This chain joins TRBV28 and TRBJ1-4; D is perhaps TRBD1 (5 bases). This CDR3 region has 14 residues. Germline CDR1 reads MDHEN; CDR2 reads SYDVKM. Trimming removed 2 bases at V and 8 bases at J, with 12 bases between.

The CDR3 loop is CASSLEMGANTGELFF. CDR3 coding DNA: TGTGCCAGCAGCTTGGAAATGGGGGCGAACACCGGGGAGCTGTTTTTT. This chain links TRBV5-8 with TRBJ2-2; perhaps D is TRBD1 or TRBD2 (5 bases each). Germline V lookup: CDR1 SGHTS, CDR2 YDEGEE. The CDR3 is 16 amino acids. Trimming took off 0 bases at V and 0 bases at J, with 9 bases between the two ends.

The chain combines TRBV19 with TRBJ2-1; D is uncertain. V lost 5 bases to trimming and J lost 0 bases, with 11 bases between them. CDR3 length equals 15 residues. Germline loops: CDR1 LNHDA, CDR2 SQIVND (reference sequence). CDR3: CASSQTLSSYNEQFF. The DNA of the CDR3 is TGTGCCAGTAGTCAGACACTAAGCTCCTACAATGAGCAGTTCTTC.

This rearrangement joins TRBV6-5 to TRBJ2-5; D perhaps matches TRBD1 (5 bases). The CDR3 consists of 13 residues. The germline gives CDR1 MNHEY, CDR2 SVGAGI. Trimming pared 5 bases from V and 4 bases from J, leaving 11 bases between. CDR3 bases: TGTGCCAGCAGTCCCCAGGGTCCAGAGACCCAGTACTTC. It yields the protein CASSPQGPETQYF.

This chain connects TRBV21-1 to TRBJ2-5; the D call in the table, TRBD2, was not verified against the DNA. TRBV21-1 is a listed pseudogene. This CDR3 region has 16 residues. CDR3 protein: CASSHKPGLTGETQYF. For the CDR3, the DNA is TGTGCCAGCAGCCATAAACCGGGACTAACGGGGGAGACCCAGTACTTC.

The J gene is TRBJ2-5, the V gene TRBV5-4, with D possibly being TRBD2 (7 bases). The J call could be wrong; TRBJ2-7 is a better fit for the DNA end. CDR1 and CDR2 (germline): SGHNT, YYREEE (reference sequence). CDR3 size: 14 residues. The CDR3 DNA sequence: TGTGCCAGCAGCAGGGGGGGACTCACCTACGAGCAGTACTTC. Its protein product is CASSRGGLTYEQYF.